The clone carrying this T cell receptor (beta chain) was detected only a few times. Its antigen is not known. The data were obtained in a study of T cells in Graves' hyperthyroidism and ophthalmopathy. Per germline, CDR1 MNHNS and CDR2 SASEGT. The CDR3 covers 15 residues. V lost 4 bases to trimming and J lost 1 base, with 13 bases between them. Study observations and caveats: Progression to ophthalmopathy was predicted a median of approximately 6.4 months early. Blood samples included most of the expanded thyroid clonotypes exceeding 0.001.

Patients showing uncontrolled infection, other autoimmune disease, pregnancy or lactation were ineligible. In making diagnoses, clinical symptoms, serum thyroxine and TRAb, thyroid ultrasound and orbital computed tomography were all used. What was amplified from RNA transcripts were TCR beta CDR3 regions. TCR CDR3 underwent first-round RT-PCR with the HTBI primer set. TCRdb reprocessed the multiplex PCR reads with MiXCR, giving one entry per CDR3 protein. In the table there are about 400,000 distinct CDR3 sequences, about 16% of which are singletons. The specimen sequenced was blood. This sequence was found in a woman under 40 with Graves' hyperthyroidism. The V gene is TRBV6-1, the J gene TRBJ1-1; the D is unclear. Here the CDR3 DNA reads TGTGCCAGCAGTGTTTTTGGTTTTAAGAACACTGAAGCTTTCTTT. Its protein is CASSVFGFKNTEAFF.